This T cell receptor (beta chain) was documented in a study of CD8 T cells in Susac syndrome. Random hexamers were used to reverse transcribe the RNA input (about 0.5 to 1 ug). Across 54 Vbeta and 13 Jbeta, immunoSEQ multiplex PCR amplified TCR beta CDR3. TCRdb passed the immunoSEQ multiplex PCR reads through MiXCR, listing each CDR3 protein once. The sample holds more than 40,000 distinct CDR3 sequences, 93% seen once. CDR1 and CDR2 (germline): DFQATT, SNEGSKA (reference sequence). The V and J ends lost 6 bases and 1 base, in that order; junction bases with no gene match: 3. This CDR3 contains 14 residues.

The sequenced sample consisted of CD8+ T cells from PBMCs. V usage is TRBV20-1 and J usage is TRBJ2-2, with TRBD2 matching over 9 bases. The source is a human donor in good health. The CDR3 region has the DNA TGCAGTGCGAAGACTAGCGGGAACACCGGGGAGCTGTTTTTT. As protein: CSAKTSGNTGELFF.